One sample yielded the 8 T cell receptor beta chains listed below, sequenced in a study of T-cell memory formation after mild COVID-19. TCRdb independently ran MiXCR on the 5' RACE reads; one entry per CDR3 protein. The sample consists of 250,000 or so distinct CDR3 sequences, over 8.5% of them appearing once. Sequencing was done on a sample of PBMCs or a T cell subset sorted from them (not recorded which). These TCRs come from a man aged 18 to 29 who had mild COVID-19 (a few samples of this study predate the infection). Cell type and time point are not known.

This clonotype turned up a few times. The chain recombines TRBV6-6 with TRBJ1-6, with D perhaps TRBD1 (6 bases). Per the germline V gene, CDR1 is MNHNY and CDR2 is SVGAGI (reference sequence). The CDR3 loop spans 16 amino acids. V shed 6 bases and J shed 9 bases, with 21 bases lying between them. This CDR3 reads CASRPQGFPGRSPLHF. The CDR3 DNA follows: TGTGCCAGCAGACCACAGGGTTTCCCCGGGCGTTCACCCCTCCACTTT.

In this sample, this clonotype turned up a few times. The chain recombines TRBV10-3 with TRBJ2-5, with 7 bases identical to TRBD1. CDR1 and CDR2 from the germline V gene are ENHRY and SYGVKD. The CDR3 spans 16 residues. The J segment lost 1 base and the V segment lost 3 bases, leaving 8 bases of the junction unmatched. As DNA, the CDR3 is TGTGCCATCAGTGAAATGGTAGGGGGCTTCCAAGAGACCCAGTACTTC. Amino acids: CAISEMVGGFQETQYF.

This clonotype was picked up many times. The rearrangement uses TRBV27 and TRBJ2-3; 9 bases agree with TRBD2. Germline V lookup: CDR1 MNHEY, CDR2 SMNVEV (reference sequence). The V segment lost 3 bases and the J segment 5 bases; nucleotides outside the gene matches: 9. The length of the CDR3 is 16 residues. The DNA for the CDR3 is TGTGCCAGCAGTTTCATGTTTCCAGCGGGGGGAGATACGCAGTATTTT. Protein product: CASSFMFPAGGDTQYF.

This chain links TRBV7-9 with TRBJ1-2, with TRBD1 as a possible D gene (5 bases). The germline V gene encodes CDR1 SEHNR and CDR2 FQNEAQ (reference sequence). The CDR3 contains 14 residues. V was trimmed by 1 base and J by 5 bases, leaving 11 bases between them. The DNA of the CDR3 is TGTGCCAGCAGCTTAGAGGGGACCGGGTATGGCTACACCTTC. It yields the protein CASSLEGTGYGYTF.

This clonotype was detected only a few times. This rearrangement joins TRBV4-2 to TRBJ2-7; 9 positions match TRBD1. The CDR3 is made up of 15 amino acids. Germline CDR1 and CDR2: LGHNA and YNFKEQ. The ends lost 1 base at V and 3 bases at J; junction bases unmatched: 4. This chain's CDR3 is CASSQGQDRGYEQYF. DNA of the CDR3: TGTGCCAGCAGCCAAGGCCAGGACAGGGGCTACGAGCAGTACTTC.

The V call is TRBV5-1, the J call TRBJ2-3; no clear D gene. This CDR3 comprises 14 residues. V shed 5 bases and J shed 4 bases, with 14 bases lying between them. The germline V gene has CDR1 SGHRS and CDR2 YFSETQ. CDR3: CASRGRPGPDTQYF. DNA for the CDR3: TGCGCCAGCAGGGGCAGGCCGGGTCCAGATACGCAGTATTTT.

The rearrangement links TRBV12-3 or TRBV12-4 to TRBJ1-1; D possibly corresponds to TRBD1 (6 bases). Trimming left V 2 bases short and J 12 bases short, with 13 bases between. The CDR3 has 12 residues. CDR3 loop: CASSLPGAKTFF. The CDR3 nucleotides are TGTGCCAGCAGTTTACCGGGGGCGAAGACTTTCTTT.

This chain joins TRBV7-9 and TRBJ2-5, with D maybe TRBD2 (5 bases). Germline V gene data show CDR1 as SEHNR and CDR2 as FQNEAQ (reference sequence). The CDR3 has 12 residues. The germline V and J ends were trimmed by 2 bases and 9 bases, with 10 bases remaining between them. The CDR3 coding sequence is TGTGCCAGCAGCTTATCGGGGATGGCCCAGTACTTC. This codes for CASSLSGMAQYF.